The 12 T cell receptor beta chains reported below all come from one sample, sequenced in a study of shared clonotypes between healthy human individuals. The assay was immunoSEQ multiplex PCR, and TCRdb's table has in-frame clones only and misses some. The sample carries about 2.4 million clones, 80% to 95% recorded once. The sample was naive CD4+ T cells from PBMCs. Regarding subset: CD45RA+ positively selected. The receptors shown here come from a man aged 18 to 30 in good health. Some clones in this sample may be carry-over from other donors' samples.

The J gene is TRBJ2-3, the V gene TRBV7-2; D gene ambiguous. The germline V gene encodes CDR1 SGHTA and CDR2 FQGNSA. The CDR3 is 13 amino acids. V lost 5 bases to trimming and J lost 0 bases, with 6 bases between them. As DNA, the CDR3 is TGTGCCAGCAGCATACCTAGCACAGATACGCAGTATTTT. This codes for CASSIPSTDTQYF. Full variable domain (missing parts from reference TRBV7-2 and TRBJ2-3): GAGVSQSPSNKVTEKGKDVELRCDPISGHTALYWYRQSLGQGLEFLIYFQGNSAPDKSGLPSDRFSAERTGGSVSTLTIQRTQQEDSAVYLCASSIPSTDTQYFGPGTRLTVL.

The chain joins TRBV2 to TRBJ1-4; unclear D gene. Germline V lookup: CDR1 SNHLY, CDR2 FYNNEI. The V gene lost 7 bases and the J gene lost 8 bases, with 11 bases spanning the gap. The length of the CDR3 is 12 residues. The CDR3 DNA sequence: TGTGCCAGCACATGGGCGGGGGAAAAACTGTTTTTT. Encoded protein: CASTWAGEKLFF.

This sequence joins TRBV29-1 and TRBJ1-1; the D gene is possibly TRBD1 (5 bases). V lost 5 bases, J lost 10 bases, and 23 bases lay in between. CDR1 and CDR2 (germline): SQVTM, ANQGSEA. The CDR3 has 14 amino acids. The CDR3 is CSVMIMALTGGAFF. As DNA, the CDR3 is TGCAGCGTTATGATTATGGCCCTAACGGGGGGAGCTTTCTTT.

Notes on this clone: In the same sample, other DNA sequences code for this CDR3. The chain is built from TRBV5-1 and TRBJ2-5, with D possibly matching TRBD1 (8 bases). The CDR3 totals 14 residues. V was clipped by 2 bases and J by 3 bases, with 11 bases between them. Germline V gene data show CDR1 as SGHRS and CDR2 as YFSETQ. Here the CDR3 reads CASSFTGGEETQYF. In DNA, the CDR3 is TGCGCCAGCAGCTTCACAGGGGGGGAAGAGACCCAGTACTTC.

The CDR3 region is CATATMSSGNTIYF. CDR3 bases: TGTGCCACGGCCACGATGAGCTCTGGAAACACCATATATTTT. This sequence joins TRBV7-2 and TRBJ1-3; D not certain. The CDR3 extends over 14 amino acids. Germline CDR1 is SGHTA and CDR2 is FQGNSA. Trimming pared 10 bases from V and 0 bases from J, leaving 13 bases between.

The count of this clone is one. The same CDR3 is also encoded by other DNA sequences in this sample. The chain joins TRBV28 to TRBJ2-7, with TRBD1 identical over 7 bases. Trimming removed 5 bases from V and 1 base from J; junction bases left unmatched: 5. The CDR3 runs to 14 residues. Germline V CDR1 and CDR2: MDHEN, SYDVKM. The CDR3 DNA follows: TGTGCCAGCAGTGCTAGGACAGGATCCTACGAGCAGTACTTC. Translation: CASSARTGSYEQYF.

The V call is TRBV7-2, the J call TRBJ1-5, with 8 bases identical to TRBD1. Germline CDR1 and CDR2: SGHTA and FQGNSA. The junction had 2 bases not matched to a gene; V was cut back by 2 bases and J by 2 bases. This CDR3 has 15 residues. CDR3 DNA: TGTGCCAGCAGCTTACGGGGACAGGGCAATCAGCCCCAGCATTTT. Translation gives CASSLRGQGNQPQHF.

The chain links TRBV28 to TRBJ2-6; no clear D gene. The germline V gene encodes CDR1 MDHEN and CDR2 SYDVKM. The CDR3 totals 17 residues. V was shortened by 3 bases and J by 0 bases, with 12 bases between the two germline ends. DNA of the CDR3: TGTGCCAGCAGTTTTTGGCAGGACGGCTCTGGGGCCAACGTCCTGACTTTC. It translates to CASSFWQDGSGANVLTF.

The chain combines TRBV18 with TRBJ1-2, with D unresolved. CDR3 length: 14 amino acids. V was trimmed by 3 bases and J by 4 bases, leaving 12 bases between them. The germline gives CDR1 KGHSH, CDR2 LQKENI. CDR3 nucleotide sequence: TGTGCCAGCTCACCTCCGGAGGATCGCTATGGCTACACCTTC. Translated: CASSPPEDRYGYTF.

The chain has TRBV2 and TRBJ2-7, with a weak D call TRBD2 (6 bases). The CDR3 has 15 residues. V was trimmed by 8 bases and J by 0 bases, leaving 17 bases between them. Germline CDR1 and CDR2: SNHLY and FYNNEI. CDR3 residues: CASRGKGVFSYEQYF. The CDR3 DNA follows: TGTGCCAGCCGGGGGAAAGGGGTTTTCTCCTACGAGCAGTACTTC.

The V gene is TRBV9, the J gene TRBJ2-7, with D perhaps matching TRBD2 (6 bases). V lost 9 bases and J lost 5, with 18 bases in between. Germline values: CDR1 SGDLS, CDR2 YYNGEE. This CDR3 comprises 13 residues. Here the CDR3 reads CATPGTPPNEQYF. The CDR3 region has the DNA TGTGCCACCCCCGGGACTCCCCCGAACGAGCAGTACTTC.

The chain employs TRBV27 and TRBJ2-2; 8 bases line up with TRBD2. J was trimmed by 2 bases and V by 8 bases; bases with no gene match: 10. This CDR3 has 16 residues. CDR1 and CDR2 (germline): MNHEY, SMNVEV (reference sequence). CDR3 residues: CASLRSGGGNTGELFF. Written as DNA, the CDR3 is TGTGCCAGCCTCAGATCGGGAGGGGGTAACACCGGGGAGCTGTTTTTT.